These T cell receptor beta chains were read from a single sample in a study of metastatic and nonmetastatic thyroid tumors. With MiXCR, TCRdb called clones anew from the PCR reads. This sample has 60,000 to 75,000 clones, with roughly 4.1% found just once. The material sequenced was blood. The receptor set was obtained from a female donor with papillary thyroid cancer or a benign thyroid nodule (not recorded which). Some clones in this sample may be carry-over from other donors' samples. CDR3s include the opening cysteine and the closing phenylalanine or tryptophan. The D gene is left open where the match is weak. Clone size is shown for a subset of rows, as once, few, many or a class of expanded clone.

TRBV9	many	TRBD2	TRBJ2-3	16	TGTGCCAGCAGCGCCCCAAGGGGACTAGCGGGAGATACGCAGTATTTT	CASSAPRGLAGDTQYF
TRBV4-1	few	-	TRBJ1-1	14	TGCGCCAGCAGTCCCCGGGCTTTGAACACTGAAGCTTTCTTT	CASSPRALNTEAFF
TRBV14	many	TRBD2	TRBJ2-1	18	TGTGCCAGCAGCCAAGCCTACGGACTAGCGGGAAGGCTTGAAGAGCAGTTCTTC	CASSQAYGLAGRLEEQFF
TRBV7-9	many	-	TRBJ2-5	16	TGTGCCAGCAGCCCCCCAGGTGTGGGGGCTGGAGAGACCCAGTACTTC	CASSPPGVGAGETQYF
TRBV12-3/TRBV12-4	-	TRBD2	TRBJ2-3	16	TGTGCCAGCCTTTACCGGGAGGTGGCTAGCACAGATACGCAGTATTTT	CASLYREVASTDTQYF
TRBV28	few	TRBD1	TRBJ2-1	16	TGTGCCAGCAGGGATCCTTGGACAGGGAAGGGCAATGAGCAGTTCTTC	CASRDPWTGKGNEQFF
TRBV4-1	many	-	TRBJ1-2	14	TGCGCCAGCAGCCGGGGACTACCCGAACGTGGCTACACCTTC	CASSRGLPERGYTF
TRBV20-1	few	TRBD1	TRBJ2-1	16	TGCAGTGCTAGAGATCATGGACAGGGACTGTACAATGAGCAGTTCTTC	CSARDHGQGLYNEQFF
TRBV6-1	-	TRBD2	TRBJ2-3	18	TGTGCCAGCAGTCACTACCCGGGACTAGCGGGAGTCGGGGATACGCAGTATTTT	CASSHYPGLAGVGDTQYF
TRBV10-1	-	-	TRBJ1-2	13	TGCGCCAGCAGTCAAGACAGTCACTATGGCTACACCTTC	CASSQDSHYGYTF
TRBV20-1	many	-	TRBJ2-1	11	TGCAGTGCTCCCCGTGGGGTTTTGCAGTTCTTC	CSAPRGVLQFF
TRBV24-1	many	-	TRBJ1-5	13	TGTGCCACCAGTGACCGCGGGAATCAGCCCCAGCATTTT	CATSDRGNQPQHF
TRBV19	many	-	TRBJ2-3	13	TGTGCCAGTGGCTTGGCTCGGGCAGATACGCAGTATTTT	CASGLARADTQYF
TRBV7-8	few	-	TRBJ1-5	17	TGTGCCAGCAGCTTAGTGGCCACCGCTTATAGCAATCAGCCCCAGCATTTT	CASSLVATAYSNQPQHF
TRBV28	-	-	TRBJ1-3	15	TGTGTCAGCAGTTTCACTCACATCTCTGGAAACACCATATATTTT	CVSSFTHISGNTIYF
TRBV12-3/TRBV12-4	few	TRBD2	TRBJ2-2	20	TGTGCCAGCAGTTTAGCGCTAAGGGGACTAGAGGGAGTGTCCACCGGGGAGCCGTTTTTT	CASSLALRGLEGVSTGEPFF
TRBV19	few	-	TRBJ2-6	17	TGTGCCAGTAGTTCCTCCGGGACGGGTGCCGGGGCCAACGTCCTGACTTTC	CASSSSGTGAGANVLTF
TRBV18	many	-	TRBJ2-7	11	TGTGCCAGCTCACGGCAGGCCGAGCAGTACTTC	CASSRQAEQYF
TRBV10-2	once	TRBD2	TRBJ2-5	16	TGCGCCAGCAGTGAGTCGACTAGCGGGATTGGAGAGACCCAGTACTTC	CASSESTSGIGETQYF
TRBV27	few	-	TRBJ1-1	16	TGTGCCAGACAGAAATTTCTCAGAGGAGGGAACACTGAAGCTTTCTTT	CARQKFLRGGNTEAFF
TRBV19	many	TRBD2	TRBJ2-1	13	TGTGCCAGTAGTTTCGGGAGGGCCAATGAGCAGTTCTTC	CASSFGRANEQFF
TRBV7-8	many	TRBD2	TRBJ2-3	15	TGTGCCAGCAGCTGGACTAGCGGCCTCACAGATACGCAGTATTTT	CASSWTSGLTDTQYF
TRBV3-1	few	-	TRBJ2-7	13	TGTGCCAGCAGCCAGGCGCACAGCTACGAGCAGTACTTC	CASSQAHSYEQYF
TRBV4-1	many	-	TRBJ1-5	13	TGCGCCAGCAGCCGATACATGGAACAGCCCCAGCATTTT	CASSRYMEQPQHF
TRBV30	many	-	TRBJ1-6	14	TGTGCCTGGATCGACAGGCGGTATAATTCACCCCTCCACTTT	CAWIDRRYNSPLHF
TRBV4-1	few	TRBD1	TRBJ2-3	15	TGCGCCAGCAGCACGACAGGGCTGAGCACAGGTACGCAGTATTTT	CASSTTGLSTGTQYF
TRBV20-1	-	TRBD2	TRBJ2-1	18	TGCAGTGCTAGACCGAACCTAGCGGTTAAATTGGCCTACAATGAGCAGTTCTTC	CSARPNLAVKLAYNEQFF
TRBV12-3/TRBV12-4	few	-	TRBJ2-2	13	TGTGCCATCCGACAGGAGAACACCGGGGAGCTGTTTTTT	CAIRQENTGELFF
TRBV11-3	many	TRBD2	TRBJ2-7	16	TGTGCCAGCAGCACACCTTCGGGGGGGGGGACCTACGAGCAGTACTTC	CASSTPSGGGTYEQYF
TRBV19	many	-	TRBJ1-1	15	TGTGCCAGTAAGGATGGGACGGGGGGGATCTCTGAAGCTTTCTTT	CASKDGTGGISEAFF
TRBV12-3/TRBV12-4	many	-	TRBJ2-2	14	TGTGCCAGCGCGTCCCTCGGGAACACCGGGGAGCTGTTTTTT	CASASLGNTGELFF
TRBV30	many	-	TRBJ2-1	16	TGTGCCTGGAGTCCATGGGGTAGCGGTTCCTACAATGAGCAGTTCTTC	CAWSPWGSGSYNEQFF
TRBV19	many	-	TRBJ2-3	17	TGTGCCAGTAGAGGCGGAGGAGGGGCCTTACGCACAGATACGCAGTATTTT	CASRGGGGALRTDTQYF
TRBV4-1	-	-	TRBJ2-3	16	TGCGCCAGCAGCCGGGAAGGGACACGTAGGACAGATACGCAGTATTTT	CASSREGTRRTDTQYF
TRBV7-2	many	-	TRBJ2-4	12	TGTGCCAGCAGCTTTCAGTCGAACATTCAGTACTTC	CASSFQSNIQYF
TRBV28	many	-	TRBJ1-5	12	TGTGCCAGCATAACGATGAATCAGCCCCAGCATTTT	CASITMNQPQHF
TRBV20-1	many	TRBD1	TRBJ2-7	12	TGCAGTGCTACGGACAGGGGCTACGAGCAGTACTTC	CSATDRGYEQYF
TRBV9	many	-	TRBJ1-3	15	TGTGCCAGCAGCGCTGATGGGGTCTCTGGAAACACCATATATTTT	CASSADGVSGNTIYF
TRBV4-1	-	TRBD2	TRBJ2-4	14	TGCGCCAGCAGCCAGGGACTAGCGGCGGACATTCAGTACTTC	CASSQGLAADIQYF
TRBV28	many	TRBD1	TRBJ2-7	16	TGTGCCAGCAGTAAACACCCGGGACAGGGCGGCTACGAGCAGTACTTC	CASSKHPGQGGYEQYF
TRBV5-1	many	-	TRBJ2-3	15	TGCGCCAGCAGCTTGGCGGGGGAGGCCACAGATACGCAGTATTTT	CASSLAGEATDTQYF
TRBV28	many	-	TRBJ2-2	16	TGTGCCAGCAGTTTATCGACAGGCCCGAACACCGGGGAGCTGTTTTTT	CASSLSTGPNTGELFF
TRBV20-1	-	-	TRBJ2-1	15	TGCAGTGCTGGGGGGGGCAGGGGGCCCTACAATGAGCAGTTCTTC	CSAGGGRGPYNEQFF